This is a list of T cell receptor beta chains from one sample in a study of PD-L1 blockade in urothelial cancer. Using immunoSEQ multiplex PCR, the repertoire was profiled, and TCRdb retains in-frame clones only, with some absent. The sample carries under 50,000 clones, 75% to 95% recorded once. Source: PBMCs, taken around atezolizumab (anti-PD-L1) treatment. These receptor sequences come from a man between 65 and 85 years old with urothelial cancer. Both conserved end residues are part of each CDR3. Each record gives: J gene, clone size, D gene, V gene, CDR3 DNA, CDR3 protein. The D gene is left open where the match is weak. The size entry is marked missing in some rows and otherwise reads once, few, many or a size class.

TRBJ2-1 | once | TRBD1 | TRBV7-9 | TGTGCCAGCAGCTACGGGACAGGGCTAGTTAATGAGCAGTTCTTC | CASSYGTGLVNEQFF
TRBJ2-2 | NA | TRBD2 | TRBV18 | TGTGCCAGCTCACAGTACAGCGGGACGGGAACCGGGGAGCTGTTTTTT | CASSQYSGTGTGELFF
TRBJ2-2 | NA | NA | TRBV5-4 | TGTGCCAGCAGCTTGACTAGGAACACCAGGGAGCTGTTTTTT | CASSLTRNTRELFF
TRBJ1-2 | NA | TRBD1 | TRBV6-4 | TGTGCCAGCAGACCCTCGGGACAGGGGAGCTACACCTTC | CASRPSGQGSYTF
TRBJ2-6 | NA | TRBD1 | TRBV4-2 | TGTGCCAGCACCCAAACCCTTTCGGGACAGGGGTCCGGGGCCAACGTCCTGACTTTC | CASTQTLSGQGSGANVLTF
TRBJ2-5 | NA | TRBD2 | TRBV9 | TGTGCCAGCAGCGTCTCCCCAGGGAGGGAAGAGACCCAGTACTTC | CASSVSPGREETQYF
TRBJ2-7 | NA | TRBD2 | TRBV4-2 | TGTGCCAGCAGCCAAGATGGGTTAGCGGGTTCCACCTACGAGCAGTACTTC | CASSQDGLAGSTYEQYF
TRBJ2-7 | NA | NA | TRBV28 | TGTGCCAGCAGTTCGTACTACATCAACTCCTACGAGCAGTACTTC | CASSSYYINSYEQYF
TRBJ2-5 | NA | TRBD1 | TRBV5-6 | TGTGCCAGCAGCCCAGGACAGGCTCAAGAGACCCAGTACTTC | CASSPGQAQETQYF
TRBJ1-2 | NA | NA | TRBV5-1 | TGCGCCAGCAGCTTGGGACAGATGTATGGCTACACCTTC | CASSLGQMYGYTF
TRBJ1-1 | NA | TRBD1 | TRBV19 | TGTGCCAGTAGTCGCTCGGACAGGAGGGGAGAAGCTTTCTTT | CASSRSDRRGEAFF
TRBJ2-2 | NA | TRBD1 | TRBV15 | TGTGCCACCAGCAGGGAACAGGGGGCCGGGGAGCTGTTTTTT | CATSREQGAGELFF
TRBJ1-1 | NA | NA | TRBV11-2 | TGTGCCAGCAGCCCGTCATCACAGACGAACACTGAAGCTTTCTTT | CASSPSSQTNTEAFF
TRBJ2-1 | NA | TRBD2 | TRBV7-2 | TGTGCCAGCAGCTTAGACCCCGGGACTAGCGGGAGTTTACATGGATTCTTC | CASSLDPGTSGSLHGFF
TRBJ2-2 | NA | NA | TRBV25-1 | TGTGCCAGCAGTGAAGGAGGGTTTCCCGGGGAGCTGTTTTTT | CASSEGGFPGELFF